The source of this TCR beta chain is a study of blood T cells in healthy people across ages. This CDR3 region has 15 residues. The germline CDR1 and CDR2 sequences are SGHRS and YFSETQ. The table lists this clonotype with a few counts. Together with a sample-barcoded 5' primer, a J-beta primer mix was included in a second PCR lasting roughly 6 to 12 cycles. Via MiXCR, TCRdb re-called the 5' RACE reads, giving one row per CDR3 protein. The sample includes around 780,000 distinct CDR3 sequences, around 24% of them seen just once. These data were also reused for a study on T cells of mothers and their children. Per that study: Donors comprised a few healthy Caucasian mothers plus their six children.

The clonotype comes from a boy aged 5-17 years in good health. The chain is built from TRBV5-1 and TRBJ2-5, with D tentatively TRBD1 or TRBD2 (6 bases each). The closer fit of TRBJ2-1 to the DNA end suggests the J call may be wrong. The sample taken for sequencing was blood. This CDR3 reads CASSIGGPFYNEQFF. The CDR3 DNA is TGCGCCAGCAGCATCGGGGGCCCTTTTTACAATGAGCAGTTCTTC.